These T cell receptor beta chains were read from a single sample in a study of cytomegalovirus exposure and HLA in healthy donors. Profiling relied on immunoSEQ multiplex PCR, and the TCRdb table lists in-frame clones only, not all of them. The data contain around 100,000 clones, approximately 84% of them singletons. The sample consisted of PBMCs. These receptors were taken from a woman between 18 and 29 years old in good health and CMV-seropositive. Both conserved end residues are part of each CDR3. D genes are given only for firm matches. The listing skips clone size in some rows; elsewhere it reads once, few, many or a size class.

j_call clone_size d_call v_call cdr3_nt cdr3_aa
TRBJ2-2 - TRBD2 TRBV28 TGTGCCAGCAGCCCGACTAGCGGGAGGTATGACACCGGGGAGCTGTTTTTT CASSPTSGRYDTGELFF
TRBJ2-1 - TRBD2 TRBV9 TGTGCCAGCAGCGTTGATAGCGGGAGATACAATGAGCAGTTCTTC CASSVDSGRYNEQFF
TRBJ1-1 few - TRBV19 TGTGCCACACTCGGGACACACACTGAAGCTTTCTTT CATLGTHTEAFF
TRBJ2-1 - - TRBV13 TGTGCCAGCAGCTTAGCGGGGAGTGTCAATGAGCAGTTCTTC CASSLAGSVNEQFF
TRBJ2-3 once - TRBV5-4 TGTGCCAGCAGCTTTCCCATCAGGGGTACAGATACGCAGTATTTT CASSFPIRGTDTQYF
TRBJ1-2 - - TRBV6-5 TGTGCCAGCAGTTACACGGGGAACTATGGCTACACCTTC CASSYTGNYGYTF
TRBJ1-5 - - TRBV6-1 TGTGCCAGCAGTGAAAGGGGGTGGCAGGGTGGGAATCAGCCCCAGCATTTT CASSERGWQGGNQPQHF
TRBJ2-3 - - TRBV12-5 TGTGCTAGTGGTTTCCCAACCTACACAGATACGCAGTATTTT CASGFPTYTDTQYF
TRBJ2-7 - TRBD2 TRBV28 TGTGCCAGCAGCGACTCAATGGGGGGGACTGGGATGTTC CASSDSMGGTGMF
TRBJ2-3 - - TRBV13 TGTGCCAGCAGCGCGACAGGTCCCCAGGTTTTCAACACAGATACGCAGTATTTT CASSATGPQVFNTDTQYF
TRBJ2-2 - TRBD1 TRBV7-6 TGTGCCAGCAGCTTAGCGGTAGGACAGGCCACCGGGGAGCTGTTTTTT CASSLAVGQATGELFF
TRBJ2-2 - - TRBV5-1 TGCGCCAGCAGCTTGCAGGACACCGGGGAGCTGTTTTTT CASSLQDTGELFF
TRBJ2-1 few - TRBV15 TGTGCCACCAGCAGAGTCTCCTCCCCGACATTCTTC CATSRVSSPTFF
TRBJ2-1 - TRBD2 TRBV6-5 TGTGCCAGCAGTTCATCCGGGACTAGCGGGAGGGGTGAGCAGTTCTTC CASSSSGTSGRGEQFF
TRBJ2-2 - TRBD2 TRBV15 TGTGCCACCAGCAGCGTGATGGGCGGGGGGCACACCGGGGAGCTGTTTTTT CATSSVMGGGHTGELFF
TRBJ1-2 once TRBD1 TRBV7-3 TGTGCCAGCAGCCCGGGACAGAACTATGGCTACACCTTC CASSPGQNYGYTF
TRBJ1-1 - - TRBV5-1 TGCGCCAGCAGCTTGCTGAGCTGGGCTCAGGGCGGCCTAAGTGAAGCTTTCTTT CASSLLSWAQGGLSEAFF
TRBJ2-2 - - TRBV2 TGTGCCAGCGTCGTCCGGGACATAAGAAAGTCGAACACCGGGGAGCTGTTTTTT CASVVRDIRKSNTGELFF
TRBJ2-7 - - TRBV29-1 TGCAGCGTTTGGACAGTTGACTCCTACGAGCAGTACTTC CSVWTVDSYEQYF
TRBJ1-2 - - TRBV6-1 TGTGCCAGCAGTGAAGAGCTCTATGGCTACACCTTC CASSEELYGYTF
TRBJ1-5 once - TRBV6-6 TGTGCCAGCAGTTACCGAGATAATCAGCCCCAGCATTTT CASSYRDNQPQHF
TRBJ2-7 - - TRBV6-5 TGTGCCAGCAGTTACTCAGGGCCCGACAGCTCCTACGAGCAGTACTTC CASSYSGPDSSYEQYF
TRBJ2-1 - - TRBV27 TGTGCCAGCAGTTTGAGACCCCGGGAGCCTTACAATGAGCAGTTCTTC CASSLRPREPYNEQFF
TRBJ2-7 - - TRBV5-6 TGTGCCAGCAGCGTGAGGCTAGTTCCCGCGCAGTACTTC CASSVRLVPAQYF
TRBJ1-5 - TRBD1 TRBV6-1 TGTGCCAGCAGAGACAGGGGCCTGGGGGGTCAGCCCCAGCATTTT CASRDRGLGGQPQHF
TRBJ1-2 - - TRBV4-1 TGCGCCATCAGCCGGATAGCCCTTTCGACAGGAACTCTCCATGGCTACACCTTC CAISRIALSTGTLHGYTF
TRBJ1-1 - - TRBV28 TGTGCCAGCAGTCCCCGGAGTCTTCTCAGCACTGAAGCTTTCTTT CASSPRSLLSTEAFF
TRBJ2-7 few TRBD2 TRBV7-2 TGTGCCAGCAGCCGCCGGGGGGACTCCTACGAGCAGTACTTC CASSRRGDSYEQYF